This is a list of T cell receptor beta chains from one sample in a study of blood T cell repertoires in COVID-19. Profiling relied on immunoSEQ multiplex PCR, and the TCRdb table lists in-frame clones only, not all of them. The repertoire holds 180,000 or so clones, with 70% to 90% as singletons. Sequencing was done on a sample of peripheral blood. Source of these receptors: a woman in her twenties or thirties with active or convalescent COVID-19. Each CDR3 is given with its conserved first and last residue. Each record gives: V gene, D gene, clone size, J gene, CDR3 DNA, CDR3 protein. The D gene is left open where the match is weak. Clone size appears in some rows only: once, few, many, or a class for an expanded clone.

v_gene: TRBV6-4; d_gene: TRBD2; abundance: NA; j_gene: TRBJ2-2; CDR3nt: TGTGCCAGCAGATCCATGGAACTAGCGGGGGGGTCCCCGAACACCGGGGAGCTGTTTTTT; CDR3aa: CASRSMELAGGSPNTGELFF
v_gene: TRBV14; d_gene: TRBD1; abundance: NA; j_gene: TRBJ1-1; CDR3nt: TGTGCCAGCAGCCATCGGACAGGGCGGACTGAAGCTTTCTTT; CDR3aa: CASSHRTGRTEAFF
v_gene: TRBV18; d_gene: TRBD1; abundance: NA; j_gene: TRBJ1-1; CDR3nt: TGTGCCAGCTCACCTTTGGGACAGGGGGCAACGAGCACTGAAGCTTTCTTT; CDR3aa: CASSPLGQGATSTEAFF
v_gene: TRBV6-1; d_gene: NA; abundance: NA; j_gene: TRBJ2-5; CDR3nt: TGTGCCAGCAGTGATTGGGGGCCCCGACAAGAGACCCAGTACTTC; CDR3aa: CASSDWGPRQETQYF
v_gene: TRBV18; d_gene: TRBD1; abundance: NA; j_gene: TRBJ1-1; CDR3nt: TGTGCCAGCTCACCCCCAAAACAGGGGATAGGGGACACTGAAGCTTTCTTT; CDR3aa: CASSPPKQGIGDTEAFF
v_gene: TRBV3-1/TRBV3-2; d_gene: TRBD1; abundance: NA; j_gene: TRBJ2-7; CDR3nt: TGTGCCAGCAGCCAACGGCCTACTTCCCGTTGGACAGGGCTCTACGAGCAGTACTTC; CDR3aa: CASSQRPTSRWTGLYEQYF
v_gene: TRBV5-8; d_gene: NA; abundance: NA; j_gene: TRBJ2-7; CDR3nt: TGTGCCAGCAGCTTCCAGGGCTCCTACGAGCAGTACTTC; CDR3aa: CASSFQGSYEQYF
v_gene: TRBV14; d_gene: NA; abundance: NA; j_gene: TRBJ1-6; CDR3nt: TGTGCCAGCAGGGCAGTCCGTGGTTCACCCCTCCACTTT; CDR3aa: CASRAVRGSPLHF
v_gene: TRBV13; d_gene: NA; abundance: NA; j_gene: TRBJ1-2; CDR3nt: TGTGCCAGCAGCTTAGCAGGGCTCTATAACTATGGCTACACCTTC; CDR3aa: CASSLAGLYNYGYTF
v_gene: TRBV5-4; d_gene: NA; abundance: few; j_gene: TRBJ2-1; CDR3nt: TGTGCCAGCAGCTTGGTGGACAGCAATGAGCAGTTCTTC; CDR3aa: CASSLVDSNEQFF
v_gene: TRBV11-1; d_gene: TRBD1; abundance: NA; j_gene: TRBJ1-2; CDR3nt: TGTGCCAGCAGCTTAACCCGGGACAGTTACTATGGCTACACCTTC; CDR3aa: CASSLTRDSYYGYTF
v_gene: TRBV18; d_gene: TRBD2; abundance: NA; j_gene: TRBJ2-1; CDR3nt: TGTGCCAGCTCTCCCGGGACTAGCGGAATTTCGAATGAGCAGTTCTTC; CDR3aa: CASSPGTSGISNEQFF
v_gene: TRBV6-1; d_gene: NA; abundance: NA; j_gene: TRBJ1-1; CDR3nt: TGTGCCAGCAGTGATCGGGGGAACAGGCTCACTGAAGCTTTCTTT; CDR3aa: CASSDRGNRLTEAFF
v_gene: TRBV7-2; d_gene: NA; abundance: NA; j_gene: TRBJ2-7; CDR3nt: TGTGCCAGCCGCGCGGCCTTTGTTAGCTCCTACGAGCAGTACTTC; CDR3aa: CASRAAFVSSYEQYF
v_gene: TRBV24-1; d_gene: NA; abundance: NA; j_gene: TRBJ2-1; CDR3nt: TGTGCCACCAGTGATTTGCTATACAATGAGCAGTTCTTC; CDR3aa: CATSDLLYNEQFF
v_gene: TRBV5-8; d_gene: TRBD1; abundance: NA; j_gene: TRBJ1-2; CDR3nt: TGTGCCAGCAGCTGGACAGGGGAGGATTACTATGGCTACACCTTC; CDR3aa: CASSWTGEDYYGYTF
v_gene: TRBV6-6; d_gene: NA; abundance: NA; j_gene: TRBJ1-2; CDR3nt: TGTGCCAGCAAAGAGGGAACGGCCTATGGCTACACCTTC; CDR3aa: CASKEGTAYGYTF
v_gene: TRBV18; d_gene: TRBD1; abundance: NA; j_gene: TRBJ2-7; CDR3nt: TGTGCCAGCTCACCACGTGCGGACAGGGTCTACGAGCAGTACTTC; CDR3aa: CASSPRADRVYEQYF
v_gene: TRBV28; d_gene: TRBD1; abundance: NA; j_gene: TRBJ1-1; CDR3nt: TGTGCCAGCAGTGGCAGGGGGCGCCGGGACACTGAAGCTTTCTTT; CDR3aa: CASSGRGRRDTEAFF
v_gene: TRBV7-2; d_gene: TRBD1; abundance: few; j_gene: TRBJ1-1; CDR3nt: TGTGCCAGCAGCCAAAAACAGGGGATGGGAGCTTTCTTT; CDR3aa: CASSQKQGMGAFF
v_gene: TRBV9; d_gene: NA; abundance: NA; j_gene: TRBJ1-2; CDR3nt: TGTGCCAGCAGCGCCCGTTTGGCAGGGGAGGGCTACACCTTC; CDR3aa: CASSARLAGEGYTF
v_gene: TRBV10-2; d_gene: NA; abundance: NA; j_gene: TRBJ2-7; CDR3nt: TGCGCCAGCAGTGAGTCCGCAGGGGGGTCCTACGAGCAGTACTTC; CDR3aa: CASSESAGGSYEQYF
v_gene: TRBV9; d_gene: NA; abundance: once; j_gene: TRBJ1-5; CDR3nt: TGTGCCAGCAGCGTAGCGGCGGAGGGAGTGCCCCAGCATTTT; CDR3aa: CASSVAAEGVPQHF
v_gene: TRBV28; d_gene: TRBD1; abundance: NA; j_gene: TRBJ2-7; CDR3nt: TGTGCCAGCAGTTTAGGGGGGCATACAGGGGGCAGAGGGAACGAGCAGTACTTC; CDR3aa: CASSLGGHTGGRGNEQYF
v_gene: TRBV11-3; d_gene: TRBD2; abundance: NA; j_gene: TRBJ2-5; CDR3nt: TGTGCCAGCAGCCGTAGCGGGGGGGCAGAGACCCAGTACTTC; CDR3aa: CASSRSGGAETQYF
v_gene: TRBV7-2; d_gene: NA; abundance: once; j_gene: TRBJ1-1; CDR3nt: TGTGCCAGCAGCTTACGGGCAGGGGTAAACACTGAAGCTTTCTTT; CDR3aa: CASSLRAGVNTEAFF
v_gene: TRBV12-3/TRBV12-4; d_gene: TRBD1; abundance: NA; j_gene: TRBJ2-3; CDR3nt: TGTGCCAGCAGACAGACAGGGGGCCCACCGCAGTATTTT; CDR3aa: CASRQTGGPPQYF
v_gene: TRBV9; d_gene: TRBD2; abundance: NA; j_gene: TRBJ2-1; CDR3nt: TGTGCCAGCAGCGCGTCCCTAAGTAGCGGGAGGGCCAATGAGCAGTTCTTC; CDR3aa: CASSASLSSGRANEQFF
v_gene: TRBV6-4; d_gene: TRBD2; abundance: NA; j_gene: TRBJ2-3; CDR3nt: TGTGCCAGCAGTAAGACTAGCGGTTCCACAGATACGCAGTATTTT; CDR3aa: CASSKTSGSTDTQYF
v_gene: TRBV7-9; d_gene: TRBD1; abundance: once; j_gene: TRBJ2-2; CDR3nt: TGTGCCAGCAGCCTTGGGACAGGGCCCGGGGAGCTGTTTTTT; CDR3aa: CASSLGTGPGELFF